A selection of T cell receptor beta chains follows, all from one sample in a study of sequential checkpoint blockade in melanoma. Profiled with immunoSEQ multiplex PCR; TCRdb holds only in-frame clones, not every one. Counted here are about 40,000 clones, roughly 81% occurring once; the ten biggest clones make up less than 7%. The source material was CD8+ T cells sorted from blood (inferred from file names), sampled from a patient given nivolumab and ipilimumab in sequence. The receptors were sampled from a human donor with melanoma. Each CDR3 is given with its conserved first and last residue. Each record gives: clone size, J gene, D gene, V gene, CDR3 DNA, CDR3 protein. A D gene is named only where the DNA matches it firmly. Where a row states a size, it is once, few, many or the class of an expanded clone; other rows omit it.

clone size: .; J gene: TRBJ2-1; D gene: TRBD1; V gene: TRBV6-5; CDR3 DNA: TGTGCCAGCATGGCCGGGACAGGGGGCATGAATGAGCAGTTCTTC; CDR3 protein: CASMAGTGGMNEQFF
clone size: medium-sized; J gene: TRBJ2-1; D gene: TRBD2; V gene: TRBV6-4; CDR3 DNA: TGTGCCAGCAGTGACTCTAGCGGGGGGGCCAATGAGCAGTTCTTC; CDR3 protein: CASSDSSGGANEQFF
clone size: .; J gene: TRBJ2-7; D gene: TRBD2; V gene: TRBV6-6; CDR3 DNA: TGTGCCAGCAGTTGGGGACTAGCGGCTCCCTCCTACGAGCAGTACTTC; CDR3 protein: CASSWGLAAPSYEQYF
clone size: once; J gene: TRBJ1-3; D gene: .; V gene: TRBV9; CDR3 DNA: TGTGCCAGCAGCGTCGGGACGGGGGGGATAGCTGGAAACACCATATATTTT; CDR3 protein: CASSVGTGGIAGNTIYF
clone size: few; J gene: TRBJ2-7; D gene: .; V gene: TRBV7-9; CDR3 DNA: TGTGCCAGCAGCTTCGTCGAGGTATCTTTC; CDR3 protein: CASSFVEVSF
clone size: .; J gene: TRBJ2-7; D gene: .; V gene: TRBV5-4; CDR3 DNA: TGTGCCAGCAGCTTGAAGGCGGCAGACGAGCAGTACTTC; CDR3 protein: CASSLKAADEQYF
clone size: .; J gene: TRBJ1-5; D gene: TRBD1; V gene: TRBV6-1; CDR3 DNA: TGTGCCAGCAGTGAAGAACAGGGGACTGGCAATCAGCCCCAGCATTTT; CDR3 protein: CASSEEQGTGNQPQHF
clone size: .; J gene: TRBJ2-3; D gene: .; V gene: TRBV19; CDR3 DNA: TGTGCCAGTGCCGGGGATACGCAGTATTTT; CDR3 protein: CASAGDTQYF
clone size: .; J gene: TRBJ1-1; D gene: .; V gene: TRBV6-4; CDR3 DNA: TGTGCCAGCACCGGAGACAGGAACACTGAAGCTTTCTTT; CDR3 protein: CASTGDRNTEAFF
clone size: .; J gene: TRBJ1-1; D gene: .; V gene: TRBV6-5; CDR3 DNA: TGTGCCAGCAGTCTCGGGACAAGAGATGAAGCTTTCTTT; CDR3 protein: CASSLGTRDEAFF
clone size: few; J gene: TRBJ2-1; D gene: TRBD2; V gene: TRBV6-5; CDR3 DNA: TGTGCCAGCAGCACCGGGACTAGCCCTTACAATGAGCAGTTCTTC; CDR3 protein: CASSTGTSPYNEQFF
clone size: .; J gene: TRBJ2-7; D gene: TRBD2; V gene: TRBV6-1; CDR3 DNA: TGTGCCAGCAGTTCAGGACTAGCGGGCTACGAGCAGTACTTC; CDR3 protein: CASSSGLAGYEQYF